This T cell receptor beta chain was obtained from a study of T cell responses to AZD1222 COVID-19 vaccine. General study points: Spike was spanned by vaccine-associated CD4 TCRs, which were dominant at 160-218 and 743-854. Seropositive AZD1222 recipients at baseline numbered only five to seven. Unmutated variant regions are reportedly targeted by nearly half of spike-specific TCRs.

As concerns this clone: No antigen is known for it.

V shed 1 base and J shed 3 bases, with 10 bases lying between them. The CDR3 is 14 residues long. Germline V CDR1 and CDR2: SGHTA, FQGNSA. Only in-frame clones appear in the TCRdb table, and some are missing; sequencing was by immunoSEQ multiplex PCR. The profile shows about 73,000 clones, over 70% of them singletons. The source was peripheral blood, collected 28 days after the second AZD1222 dose. The TCR comes from an adult who received the AZD1222 COVID-19 vaccine. The chain is built from TRBV7-2 and TRBJ2-7; D is uncertain. Here the CDR3 reads CASSLEPRFYEQYF. CDR3 in DNA: TGTGCCAGCAGCTTAGAGCCCCGATTCTACGAGCAGTACTTC.